A single sample gave rise to the 25 T cell receptor beta chains below, sequenced in a study of naive and memory T cell subsets (dated by TCRdb to 2016 to 2017). Libraries were prepared through UMI-ligation and nested PCR. TCRdb lists the instrument as Illumina MiSeq. To cover both TRBC1 and TRBC2, the beta constant-region primer consisted of an equimolar mix of two oligonucleotides. The ligated cDNA went through four rounds of PCR with nested alpha and beta constant-region primers together with the SP2 primer. TCRdb redid the processing of the public reads, applying fastp at Q25 and MiXCR, and retained in-frame beta chains. Each record represents a unique CDR3 protein, reported with the most common genes and DNA among its rows. The sample includes 120,000 or so distinct CDR3 sequences, with around a third observed a single time. 0.9% of the sample is held by the ten biggest clonotypes. The sequencing sample was made of central memory CD4+ T cells from blood. Reading the label with the study, this specimen's cell subset or site is: central memory, CD45RA- CD27+. Receptors originate from a human donor in good health.

Ten or more counts support this clonotype. The V gene is TRBV20-1, the J gene TRBJ2-4; 10 positions match TRBD2. The CDR3 length is 13 residues. Germline V gene data show CDR1 as DFQATT and CDR2 as SNEGSKA (reference sequence). With V trimmed by 6 bases and J by 8 bases, 7 bases remained unmatched. The CDR3 DNA sequence: TGCAGTGCCGCCCCCGGGACTAGCGACATTCAGTACTTC. Protein: CSAAPGTSDIQYF.

The chain employs TRBV11-2 and TRBJ1-5, with a possible D match to TRBD1 (5 bases). The CDR3 spans 13 residues. Trimming left V 3 bases short and J 9 bases short, with 12 bases between. Per germline, CDR1 SGHAT and CDR2 FQNNGV. The CDR3 region has the DNA TGTGCCAGCAGCTTTCAGGGTCAATGGCCCCAGCATTTT. Translation: CASSFQGQWPQHF.

This clonotype was counted ten times or more. The chain carries TRBV28 and TRBJ2-7, with TRBD1 matching over 10 bases. Germline CDR1 and CDR2: MDHEN and SYDVKM. The CDR3 covers 12 residues. V shed 8 bases, J shed 4 bases, and the junction held 2 bases outside the gene matches. The CDR3 sequence: CASGDRGYEQYF. CDR3 DNA sequence: TGTGCCAGCGGGGACAGGGGTTACGAGCAGTACTTC.

The V call is TRBV14, the J call TRBJ2-7; D is tentatively TRBD1 or TRBD2 (5 bases each). Germline CDR1 is SGHDN and CDR2 is FVKESK. The CDR3 is 15 amino acids. With 4 bases removed from V and 0 bases from J, the gap between germline ends came to 13 bases. CDR3 in amino acids: CASSLGPMSSYEQYF. The CDR3, as DNA: TGTGCCAGCAGCCTGGGACCAATGAGCTCCTACGAGCAGTACTTC.

The gene calls are TRBV7-2 and TRBJ2-1, with 14 bases matching TRBD2. Trimming removed 1 base from V and 7 bases from J; junction bases left unmatched: 3. This CDR3 is built from 16 residues. CDR1 is SGHTA and CDR2 is FQGNSA in the germline V gene. The CDR3 bases are TGTGCCAGCAGCTTAGGAGGGACTAGCGGGAGAAATGAGCAGTTCTTC. Translating it yields CASSLGGTSGRNEQFF.

This clonotype was found a few times. The V and J genes are TRBV6-5 and TRBJ2-7; 12 bases are a match to TRBD2. Germline V gives CDR1 MNHEY, CDR2 SVGAGI. CDR3 length: 16 amino acids. Germline trimming cut 2 bases from V and 0 bases from J; bases unmatched to any gene: 2. The CDR3 is CASSYTSGRSSYEQYF. CDR3 coding DNA: TGTGCCAGCAGTTACACTAGCGGGAGGTCCTCCTACGAGCAGTACTTC.

In regard to this clonotype: Since a much larger clone is just one base distant, this may be a read error. The chain recombines TRBV7-8 with TRBJ2-3; D may match TRBD1 or TRBD2 (5 bases each). The CDR3 is 16 amino acids. From germline, CDR1 is SGHVS and CDR2 FQNEAQ. As DNA, the CDR3 is TGTGCCAGCAGCTTGGGAGAGGGGTTGACCACAGATATGCAGTATTTT. Protein: CASSLGEGLTTDMQYF.

In its sample, this clonotype was seen a few times. V usage is TRBV7-2 and J usage is TRBJ2-1; maybe TRBD1 (6 bases). There are 15 residues in the CDR3. V lost 5 bases to trimming and J lost 5 bases, with 16 bases between them. Germline V gene sequence: CDR1 SGHTA, CDR2 FQGNSA. The CDR3 coding sequence is TGTGCCAGCAGCCCCCAGGGGACCCCTAACAATGAGCAGTTCTTC. This codes for CASSPQGTPNNEQFF.

V usage is TRBV12-3 or TRBV12-4 and J usage is TRBJ1-1, with TRBD1 matching over 11 bases. Trimming at V came to 5 bases and at J to 4 bases, leaving 3 bases not matched to a gene. The CDR3 runs 14 residues. CDR3 in amino acids: CASSVGTGGTEAFF. DNA of the CDR3: TGTGCCAGCAGTGTCGGGACAGGGGGCACTGAAGCTTTCTTT.

V usage is TRBV2 and J usage is TRBJ2-7, with TRBD2 matching over 8 bases. Germline loops: CDR1 SNHLY, CDR2 FYNNEI. This CDR3 has 14 residues. V was pared by 6 bases and J by 1 base, with 5 bases of the junction left unmatched. In DNA form, the CDR3 reads TGTGCCAGCAGGGAGCGGGAGAGTTCCTACGAGCAGTACTTC. Residues: CASRERESSYEQYF.

This clonotype was seen a few times. This chain connects TRBV28 to TRBJ1-2; D is unclear. Trimming removed 6 bases at V and 2 bases at J, with 10 bases between. This CDR3 is built from 13 residues. Germline values: CDR1 MDHEN, CDR2 SYDVKM. The CDR3 loop reads CASRQYYNYGYTF. CDR3 in DNA: TGTGCCAGCAGACAGTATTACAACTATGGCTACACCTTC.

The table lists this clonotype with a few counts. J is TRBJ2-1 and V is TRBV27, with 14 positions matching TRBD2. This CDR3 has 16 amino acids. Germline-derived CDR1 and CDR2 are MNHEY and SMNVEV (reference sequence). J lost 6 bases, V lost 5 bases, and 6 bases had no gene match. The CDR3: CASSVRLAGGRNEQFF. The CDR3 region has the DNA TGTGCCAGCAGTGTCCGACTAGCGGGAGGGCGCAATGAGCAGTTCTTC.

The chain carries TRBV27 and TRBJ2-1; TRBD2 aligns across 7 bases. The germline gives CDR1 MNHEY, CDR2 SMNVEV (reference sequence). CDR3 length equals 14 residues. J gave up 5 bases and V 3 bases, and 4 bases lay outside the gene matches. The chain's CDR3 is CASSLERDHNEQFF. As DNA, the CDR3 is TGTGCCAGCAGTTTGGAGCGGGACCACAATGAGCAGTTCTTC.

At least ten counts were recorded for this clonotype. This chain's CDR3 is CASSFGGQGVMNTQYF. The CDR3 DNA reads TGTGCCAGCAGTTTCGGGGGACAGGGAGTCATGAATACGCAGTATTTT. The chain couples TRBV28 to TRBJ2-3; 9 bases agree with TRBD1. The CDR3 extends over 16 amino acids. The V gene end was trimmed by 3 bases and the J gene end by 7 bases; junction bases not matched to a gene: 11. CDR1 is MDHEN and CDR2 is SYDVKM in the germline V gene.

This clonotype was found a few times. The chain recombines TRBV5-1 with TRBJ1-1; the D gene is possibly TRBD1 (6 bases). The germline V gene has CDR1 SGHRS and CDR2 YFSETQ. V dropped 4 bases and J dropped 6 bases, with 16 bases sitting between them. There are 14 residues in the CDR3. In nucleotides, the CDR3 is TGCGCCAGCAGCCTGGGACATGAGAGGGCTGAAGCTTTCTTT. Its translation: CASSLGHERAEAFF.

A few counts support this clonotype. The chain recombines TRBV24-1 with TRBJ2-1; TRBD2 agrees at 14 bases. V shed 3 bases, J shed 6 bases, and the junction held 3 bases outside the gene matches. CDR1 is KGHDR, CDR2 SFDVKD, per germline. The CDR3 runs to 16 residues. The chain's CDR3 is CATSDTTSGRVNEQFF. In DNA form, the CDR3 reads TGTGCCACCAGTGATACGACTAGCGGGAGGGTCAATGAGCAGTTCTTC.

The chain joins TRBV6-5 to TRBJ2-1; D is possibly TRBD2 (7 bases). Germline CDR1 reads MNHEY; CDR2 reads SVGAGI. V was trimmed by 5 bases and J by 0 bases, leaving 11 bases between them. The CDR3 sequence is 15 residues long. The chain's CDR3 is CASSRGASSYNEQFF. CDR3 bases: TGTGCCAGCAGTCGGGGGGCCAGCTCCTACAATGAGCAGTTCTTC.

This clonotype was detected ten times or more. This chain uses TRBV5-1 with TRBJ2-1, with TRBD2 matching 9 bases. CDR3 length equals 16 residues. In germline, CDR1 is SGHRS, CDR2 YFSETQ. V dropped 4 bases and J dropped 6; count of bases not matched to a gene: 11. CDR3 DNA: TGCGCCAGCAGCCTGACTGTAGCGGGAGCCGGCAATGAGCAGTTCTTC. It codes for CASSLTVAGAGNEQFF.

This clonotype was observed many times. The V and J genes are TRBV5-1 and TRBJ2-6; no clear D. V was trimmed by 0 bases and J by 4 bases, leaving 11 bases between them. This CDR3 region has 16 residues. Germline V lookup: CDR1 SGHRS, CDR2 YFSETQ. CDR3 coding DNA: TGCGCCAGCAGCTTGGTAGGCGCAAACGGGGCCAACGTCCTGACTTTC. Translating it yields CASSLVGANGANVLTF.

The chain employs TRBV20-1 and TRBJ1-5; TRBD1 aligns across 11 bases. Per the germline V gene, CDR1 is DFQATT and CDR2 is SNEGSKA (reference sequence). The CDR3 covers 15 residues. V lost 0 bases and J lost 6; bases outside the gene matches: 4. DNA for the CDR3: TGCAGTGCTAGAGATACCGGGACAGGGGGTCAGCCCCAGCATTTT. It is translated as CSARDTGTGGQPQHF.

This clonotype was seen more than once but under ten times. The chain employs TRBV10-3 and TRBJ2-1; TRBD1 agrees at 10 bases. The junction had 5 bases not matched to a gene; V was cut back by 3 bases and J by 6 bases. The CDR3 covers 15 residues. The germline V gene encodes CDR1 ENHRY and CDR2 SYGVKD. The CDR3 reads CAISDLGQGVNEQFF. The CDR3 DNA sequence: TGTGCCATCAGTGATCTTGGACAGGGGGTCAATGAGCAGTTCTTC.

The chain links TRBV12-3 or TRBV12-4 to TRBJ2-2; no clear D. V lost 3 bases to trimming and J lost 6 bases, with 5 bases between them. CDR3 length equals 12 residues. The CDR3 protein is CASSFGSGELFF. CDR3 sequence (DNA): TGTGCCAGCAGTTTCGGGTCCGGGGAGCTGTTTTTT.

This sequence joins TRBV6-5 and TRBJ2-3; a possible D gene is TRBD2 (6 bases). CDR3 length equals 14 residues. CDR1 and CDR2 from the germline V gene are MNHEY and SVGAGI. Deletions cut 6 bases from V and 2 bases from J, with 12 bases between. The CDR3 here is CASSRTKYTDTQYF. CDR3 coding DNA: TGTGCCAGCAGCCGGACTAAATACACAGATACGCAGTATTTT.

There are a few counts of this clonotype. The chain joins TRBV28 to TRBJ2-3; D remains unclear. The V gene's germline CDR1 is MDHEN and CDR2 SYDVKM. V was pared by 3 bases and J by 4 bases, with 5 bases between. CDR3 length: 12 residues. In nucleotides, the CDR3 is TGTGCCAGCAGTTTGGAGCCAGATACGCAGTATTTT. Its protein is CASSLEPDTQYF. Filled out from reference TRBV28 and TRBJ2-3, the complete variable domain reads DVKVTQSSRYLVKRTGEKVFLECVQDMDHENMFWYRQDPGLGLRLIYFSYDVKMKEKGDIPEGYSVSREKKERFSLILESASTNQTSMYLCASSLEPDTQYFGPGTRLTVL.

The rearrangement joins TRBV29-1 to TRBJ1-3, with D perhaps TRBD1 (6 bases). The CDR3 is 12 residues long. Germline assignment: CDR1 SQVTM and CDR2 ANQGSEA. Trimming cost V 6 bases and J 4 bases, with 10 bases left between them. This CDR3 is CSVDGGGNTIYF. As DNA, the CDR3 is TGCAGCGTCGATGGGGGCGGAAACACCATATATTTT.